The present T cell receptor (beta chain) was sequenced within a study of shared clonotypes between healthy human individuals. This CDR3 contains 13 residues. V was pared by 4 bases and J by 1 base, with 10 bases between. Germline lookup yields CDR1 GTSNPN and CDR2 SVGIG (reference sequence). Data came from immunoSEQ multiplex PCR; TCRdb stores just in-frame clones and leaves some out. The sample holds some 2 million clones, roughly 96% seen once. The sequencing input was naive CD4+ T cells sorted from blood. The sample's subset: CD45RA+ positively selected. The chain recombines TRBV30 with TRBJ1-1; D remains unclear. This sequence originates from a young man in good health. This chain's CDR3 is CAWTRRRNTEAFF. DNA for the CDR3: TGTGCCTGGACCCGACGGAGGAACACTGAAGCTTTCTTT.